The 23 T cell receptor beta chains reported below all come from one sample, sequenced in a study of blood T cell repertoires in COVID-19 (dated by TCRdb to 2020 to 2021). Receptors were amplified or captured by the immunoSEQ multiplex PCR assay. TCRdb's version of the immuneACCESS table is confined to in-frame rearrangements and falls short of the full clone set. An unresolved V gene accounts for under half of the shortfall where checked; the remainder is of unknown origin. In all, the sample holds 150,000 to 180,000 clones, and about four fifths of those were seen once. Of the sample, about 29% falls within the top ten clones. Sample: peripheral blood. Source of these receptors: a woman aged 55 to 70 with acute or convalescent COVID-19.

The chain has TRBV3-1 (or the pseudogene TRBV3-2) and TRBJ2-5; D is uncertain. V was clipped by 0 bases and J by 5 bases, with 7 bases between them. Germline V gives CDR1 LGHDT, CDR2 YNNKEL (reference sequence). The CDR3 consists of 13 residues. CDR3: CASSQDYEETQYF. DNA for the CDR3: TGTGCCAGCAGCCAAGATTACGAGGAGACCCAGTACTTC.

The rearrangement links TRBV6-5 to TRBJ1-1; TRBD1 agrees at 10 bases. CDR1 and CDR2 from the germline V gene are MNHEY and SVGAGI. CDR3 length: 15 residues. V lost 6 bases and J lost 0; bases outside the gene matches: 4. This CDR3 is CASSPDRGMNTEAFF. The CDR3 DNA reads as TGTGCCAGCAGCCCGGACAGGGGGATGAACACTGAAGCTTTCTTT.

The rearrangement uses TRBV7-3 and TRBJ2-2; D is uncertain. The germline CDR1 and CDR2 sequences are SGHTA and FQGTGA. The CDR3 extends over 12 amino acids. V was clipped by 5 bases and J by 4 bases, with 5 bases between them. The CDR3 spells CASSLFTGELFF. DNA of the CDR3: TGTGCCAGCAGCCTCTTCACCGGGGAGCTGTTTTTT.

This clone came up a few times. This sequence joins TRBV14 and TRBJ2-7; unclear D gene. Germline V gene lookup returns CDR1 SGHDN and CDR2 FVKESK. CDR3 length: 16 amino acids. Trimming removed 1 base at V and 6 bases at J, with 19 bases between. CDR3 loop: CASSQVGSVRLAEQYF. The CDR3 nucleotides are TGTGCCAGCAGCCAAGTGGGTTCAGTGCGGTTGGCCGAGCAGTACTTC.

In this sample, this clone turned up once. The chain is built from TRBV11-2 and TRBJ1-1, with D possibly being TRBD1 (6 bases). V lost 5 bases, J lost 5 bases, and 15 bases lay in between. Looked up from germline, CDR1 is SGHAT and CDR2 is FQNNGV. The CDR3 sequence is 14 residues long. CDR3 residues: CASSLVRGYTEAFF. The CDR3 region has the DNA TGTGCCAGCAGCCTAGTTAGGGGGTATACTGAAGCTTTCTTT.

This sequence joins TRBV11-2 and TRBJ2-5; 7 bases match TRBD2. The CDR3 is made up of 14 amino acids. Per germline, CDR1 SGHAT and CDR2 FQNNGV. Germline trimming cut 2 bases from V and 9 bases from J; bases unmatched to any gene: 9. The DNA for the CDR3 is TGTGCCAGCAGCTTATGGGAGGGGTCAGGCGCCCAGTACTTC. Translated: CASSLWEGSGAQYF. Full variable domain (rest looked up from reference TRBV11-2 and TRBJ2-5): EAGVAQSPRYKIIEKRQSVAFWCNPISGHATLYWYQQILGQGPKLLIQFQNNGVVDDSQLPKDRFSAERLKGVDSTLKIQPAKLEDSAVYLCASSLWEGSGAQYFGPGTRLLVL.

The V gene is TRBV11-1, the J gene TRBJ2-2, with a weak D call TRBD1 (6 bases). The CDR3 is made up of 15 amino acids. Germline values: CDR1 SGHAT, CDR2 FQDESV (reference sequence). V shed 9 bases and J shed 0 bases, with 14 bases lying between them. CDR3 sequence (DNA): TGTGCCAGTCGGCGACAGGTGACGAACACCGGGGAGCTGTTTTTT. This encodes CASRRQVTNTGELFF.

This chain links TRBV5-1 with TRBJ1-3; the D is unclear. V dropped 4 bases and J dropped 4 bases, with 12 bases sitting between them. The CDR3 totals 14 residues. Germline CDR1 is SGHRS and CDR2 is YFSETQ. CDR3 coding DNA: TGCGCCAGCAGCCTTACGGCGGGGGGAAACACCATATATTTT. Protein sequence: CASSLTAGGNTIYF.

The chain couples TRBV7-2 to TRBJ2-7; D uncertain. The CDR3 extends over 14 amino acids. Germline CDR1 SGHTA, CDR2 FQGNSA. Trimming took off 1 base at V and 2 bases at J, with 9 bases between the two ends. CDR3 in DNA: TGTGCCAGCAGCTTAGGGGCAAAGCCCTACGAGCAGTACTTC. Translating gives CASSLGAKPYEQYF.

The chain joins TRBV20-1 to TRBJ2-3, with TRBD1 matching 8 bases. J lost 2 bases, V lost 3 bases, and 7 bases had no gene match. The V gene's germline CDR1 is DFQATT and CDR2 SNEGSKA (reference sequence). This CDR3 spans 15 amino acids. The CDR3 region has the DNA TGCAGTGCTAGTCCCGGACAGGGCTCCACAGATACGCAGTATTTT. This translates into CSASPGQGSTDTQYF.

CDR3 nucleotides: TGTGCCAGCAGCGTAGTAGCTAGCAGCCCCCAAGAGACCCAGTACTTC. It yields the protein CASSVVASSPQETQYF. The gene calls are TRBV9 and TRBJ2-5; weak D call: TRBD2 (5 bases). Per germline, CDR1 SGDLS and CDR2 YYNGEE. Trimming cost V 0 bases and J 1 base, with 13 bases left between them. This CDR3 contains 16 residues.

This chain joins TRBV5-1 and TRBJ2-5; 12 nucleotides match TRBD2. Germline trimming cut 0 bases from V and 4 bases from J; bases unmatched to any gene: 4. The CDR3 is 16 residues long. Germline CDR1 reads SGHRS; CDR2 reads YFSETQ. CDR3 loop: CASSLALAGGGETQYF. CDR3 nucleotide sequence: TGCGCCAGCAGCTTGGCACTAGCGGGGGGAGGAGAGACCCAGTACTTC.

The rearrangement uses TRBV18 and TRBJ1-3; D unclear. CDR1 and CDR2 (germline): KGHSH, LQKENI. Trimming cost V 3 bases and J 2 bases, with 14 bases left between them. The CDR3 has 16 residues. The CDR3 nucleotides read TGTGCCAGCTCACCCGCTGTTACGGGAACTGGAAACACCATATATTTT. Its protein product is CASSPAVTGTGNTIYF.

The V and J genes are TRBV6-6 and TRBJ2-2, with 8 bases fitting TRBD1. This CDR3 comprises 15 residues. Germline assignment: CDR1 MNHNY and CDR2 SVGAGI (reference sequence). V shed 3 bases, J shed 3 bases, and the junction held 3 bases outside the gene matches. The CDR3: CASSYNRGDTGELFF. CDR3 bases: TGTGCCAGCAGTTATAACAGGGGGGACACCGGGGAGCTGTTTTTT.

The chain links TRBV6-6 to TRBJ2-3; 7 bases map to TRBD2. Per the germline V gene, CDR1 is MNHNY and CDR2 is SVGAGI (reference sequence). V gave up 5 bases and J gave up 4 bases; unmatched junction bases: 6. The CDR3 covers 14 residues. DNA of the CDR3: TGTGCCAGCAGTGCAAGCGGGACTTCAGATACGCAGTATTTT. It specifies CASSASGTSDTQYF.

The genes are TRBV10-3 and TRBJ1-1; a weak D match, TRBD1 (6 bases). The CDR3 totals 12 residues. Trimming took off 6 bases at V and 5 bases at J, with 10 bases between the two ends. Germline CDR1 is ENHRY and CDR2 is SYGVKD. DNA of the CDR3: TGTGCCATCAGCGGGGGGCGGACTGAAGCTTTCTTT. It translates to CAISGGRTEAFF.

CDR3 in DNA: TGTGCCAGCAGCTGGACAGGGTATGATGGCTACACCTTC. As protein: CASSWTGYDGYTF. The chain combines TRBV5-5 with TRBJ1-2, with TRBD1 identical over 8 bases. The V segment lost 3 bases and the J segment 6 bases; nucleotides outside the gene matches: 4. This CDR3 has 13 amino acids. Germline-derived CDR1 and CDR2 are SGHKS and YYEKEE (reference sequence).

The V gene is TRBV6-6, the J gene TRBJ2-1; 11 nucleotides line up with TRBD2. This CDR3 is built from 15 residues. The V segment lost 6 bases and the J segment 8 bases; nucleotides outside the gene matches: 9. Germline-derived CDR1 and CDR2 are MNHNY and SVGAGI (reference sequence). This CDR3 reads CASSYSGGAGYEQFF. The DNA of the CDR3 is TGTGCCAGCAGCTATAGCGGGGGGGCGGGGTATGAGCAGTTCTTC.

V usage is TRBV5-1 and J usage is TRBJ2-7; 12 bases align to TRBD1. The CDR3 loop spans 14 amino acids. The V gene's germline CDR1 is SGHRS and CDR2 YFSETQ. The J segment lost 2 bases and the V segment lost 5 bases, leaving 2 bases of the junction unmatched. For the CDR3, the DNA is TGCGCCAGCAGGTGGGACAGGGGGCCCTACGAGCAGTACTTC. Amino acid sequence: CASRWDRGPYEQYF.

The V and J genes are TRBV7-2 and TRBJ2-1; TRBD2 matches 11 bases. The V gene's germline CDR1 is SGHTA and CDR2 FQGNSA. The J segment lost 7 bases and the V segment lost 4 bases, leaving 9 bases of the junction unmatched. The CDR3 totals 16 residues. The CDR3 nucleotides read TGTGCCAGCAGCTCAGGGGTTAGCGGGGGGGAGAATGAGCAGTTCTTC. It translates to CASSSGVSGGENEQFF.

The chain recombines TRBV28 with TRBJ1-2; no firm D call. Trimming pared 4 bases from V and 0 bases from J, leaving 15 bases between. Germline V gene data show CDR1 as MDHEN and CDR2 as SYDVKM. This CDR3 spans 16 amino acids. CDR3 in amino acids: CASSSPGVFTNYGYTF. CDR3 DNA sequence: TGTGCCAGCAGTTCCCCCGGGGTGTTTACTAACTATGGCTACACCTTC.

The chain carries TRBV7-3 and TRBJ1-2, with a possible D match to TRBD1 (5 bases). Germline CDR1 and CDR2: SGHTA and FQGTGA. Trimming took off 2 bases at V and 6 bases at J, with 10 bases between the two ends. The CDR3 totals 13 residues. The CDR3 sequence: CASSLSKGDGYTF. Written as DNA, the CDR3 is TGTGCCAGCAGCTTATCGAAAGGGGATGGCTACACCTTC.

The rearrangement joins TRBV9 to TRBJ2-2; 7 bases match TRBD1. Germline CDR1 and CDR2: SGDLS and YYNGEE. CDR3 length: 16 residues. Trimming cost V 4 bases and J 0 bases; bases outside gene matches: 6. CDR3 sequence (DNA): TGTGCCAGCAGCCTACGACAGGGTCCGAACACCGGGGAGCTGTTTTTT. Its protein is CASSLRQGPNTGELFF. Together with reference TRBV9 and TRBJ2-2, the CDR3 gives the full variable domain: DSGVTQTPKHLITATGQRVTLRCSPRSGDLSVYWYQQSLDQGLQFLIQYYNGEERAKGNILERFSAQQFPDLHSELNLSSLELGDSALYFCASSLRQGPNTGELFFGEGSRLTVL.